What follows describes a single T cell receptor beta chain. Measured with immunoSEQ multiplex PCR; TCRdb has only the in-frame clones, and not every one. This sample carries 1 million to 1.3 million clones, approximately 78% of them seen once, and the ten largest clones take roughly 0.65%. Germline CDR1 LNHDA, CDR2 SQIVND (reference sequence). The CDR3 runs to 12 residues. V was clipped by 3 bases and J by 8 bases, with 8 bases between them. The sample belongs to a study of shared clonotypes between healthy human individuals. The clonotype comes from a man aged 18-30 years in good health. Some clones in this sample may be carry-over from other donors' samples. The chain couples TRBV19 to TRBJ1-5; D uncertain. Specimen: memory CD4+ T cells from PBMCs. The subset denotes: CD45RA-negative fraction. The CDR3 spells CASSIWSEPQHF. The CDR3 DNA sequence: TGTGCCAGTAGTATTTGGTCGGAGCCCCAGCATTTT.